Sequencing of this TCR beta chain was carried out in a study of blood T cell repertoires in COVID-19. The wider study: Samples came from the United States, Italy and Spain, spanning acute and convalescent COVID-19.

A Seattle source enrolled patients during active infection and followed them longitudinally. The repertoire was sequenced with immunoSEQ multiplex PCR; TCRdb's copy has only in-frame clones and lacks some. The sample consists of a few hundred thousand clones, around nine tenths of them appearing once. V was pared by 8 bases and J by 4 bases, with 13 bases between. The V gene's germline CDR1 is MDHEN and CDR2 SYDVKM. The CDR3 totals 13 residues. The sample taken for sequencing was peripheral blood. This rearrangement joins TRBV28 to TRBJ2-3, with D unresolved. The sequence was collected from a woman aged 30 to 39 with COVID-19, enrolled during active disease. The CDR3 loop is CASLSLTPDTQYF. The CDR3, as DNA: TGTGCCAGCTTAAGTCTTACTCCAGATACGCAGTATTTT.